This T cell receptor beta chain was captured by sequencing in a study of T cells in Graves' hyperthyroidism and ophthalmopathy (dated by TCRdb to about 2019). Concerning the study at large: Peripheral blood was collected at initial diagnosis, before any treatment. An independent validation cohort of around 19 hyperthyroidism patients and over 15 patients who later progressed to ophthalmopathy tested prospective prediction of ophthalmopathy. Once sampling was done, hyperthyroidism patients were given methimazole at a starting dose of 30 mg daily, whereas ophthalmopathy patients were given high-dose intravenous methylprednisolone. A discovery cohort of around 98 patients, about 40 with Graves' ophthalmopathy and under 60 with stable Graves' hyperthyroidism, was used to find distinguishing TCR V-J signatures. The paper reports TCR Vbeta CDR3 sequencing of some 140 peripheral blood samples: some 44 ophthalmopathy, under 80 hyperthyroidism and around 17 progressor patients. For training and testing, the 100 or so patients in the discovery cohort were randomly divided in a 7:3 ratio. Thyroid tissue and blood T-cell repertoires from over 5 Graves' hyperthyroidism patients were also compared in the study.

With respect to this clonotype: This clone's antigen is unknown. No base quality values were provided; no much bigger clone lies one nucleotide off.

A patient counted as having stable Graves' hyperthyroidism if no progression to ophthalmopathy occurred over 18 months of follow-up. Hyperthyroidism patients were newly diagnosed, with disease duration under 2 months, and aged 18 to 65 years. Exclusion was applied to patients with uncontrolled infections, other autoimmune diseases, pregnancy or lactation. Diagnoses were established on the basis of clinical symptoms, serum thyroxine and TRAb, thyroid ultrasound, and orbital computed tomography. PBMCs were isolated from around 10 ml of fresh peripheral blood by Ficoll-Paque density gradient centrifugation. Total RNA was extracted using Trizol reagent, and RNA quality was assessed on an Agilent 2100 Bioanalyzer. Amplification of TCR beta CDR3 regions was carried out from RNA transcripts. The TCR CDR3 was subjected to a first round of RT-PCR using the HTBI primer set and the Qiagen OneStep RT-PCR kit. Libraries were constructed in a second round of multiplex PCR, after which size selection and purification were carried out. Sequencing of the libraries was done on an Illumina HiSeq2000 using paired-end 100 bp reads. As for how the authors treated the data: Raw data were processed with SOAPnuke, discarding reads with adapters, uncalled bases, mean Phred below 15, or no exact constant-primer or identifier match. High-quality paired reads were merged with COPE v1.2.5, and unique nucleotide sequences were defined as clonotypes. MiTCR v1.1 was used to align the clonotypes against IMGT TRBV, TRBD and TRBJ reference segments. The analysis was restricted to V-J combinations with a frequency above 0.0001, which together covered over 99% of the repertoires. The TCS score was defined as the ratio of F50 (clonal expansion) to E x V (chaos), calculated using BLOSUM62-based TCRdist between CDR3 peptides within each V-J. Welch's t-statistics and random forest reduced 450 to 600 V-J features to 10 to 15, which were used in a naive Bayes classifier (R e1071). Through fastp at Q25 and MiXCR, TCRdb rebuilt clones from the public reads, retaining in-frame beta chains. Merged by CDR3 protein, the rows form single entries marked with the most common genes and DNA. It is TCRdb's table, rather than the study itself, that gives the V and J calls and clone size. This sample has 350,000 to 400,000 distinct CDR3 sequences in its table, and roughly 13% of those were observed once. Jointly, the top ten make up approximately 11% of the sample.

The research as a whole found: No statistical method was used to set the sample size in advance, and investigators knew the group allocation. Most expanded thyroid clonotypes (frequency above 0.001) were also detected in blood, a finding suggesting that blood repertoires may reflect thyroid immune responses. In validation, the model predicted progression to ophthalmopathy with around 71% sensitivity and around 72% specificity, a median of about 6.7 months before onset. A model built on a 13 V-J signature distinguished ophthalmopathy from stable hyperthyroidism, reaching roughly 88% sensitivity and 81.08% specificity in cross-validation and 80%/75% in testing.

CDR1 and CDR2 are drawn from the germline V gene (reference sequence): LNHDA, SQIVND. Trimming costs V 7 bases and J 3 bases, and their ends lie 13 bases apart. The CDR3 runs 14 residues from the cysteine to the phenylalanine. Only the CDR3 DNA stays, 42 bases, in frame from base 1. The sequence derives from a woman aged 60-70 years with Graves' hyperthyroidism. The sample comprised blood. The chain is made from TRBV19 and TRBJ2-1; the D gene is perhaps TRBD1, on 5 matching bases. This receptor has the CDR3 CASTSQGFYNEQFF. The base sequence is TGTGCCAGTACCTCCCAGGGTTTCTACAATGAGCAGTTCTTC.